The entry that follows covers one T cell receptor (beta chain) sequence. The sample comes from a study of shared clonotypes between healthy human individuals. The genomic DNA of each subset was split evenly across several immunoSEQ plates. The protocol was immunoSEQ multiplex PCR, while the TCRdb copy is restricted to in-frame clones and leaves out a portion. The sample yields roughly 700,000 clones, over 65% seen once. The sequence derives from a woman aged 25 to 39 in good health. Source material: memory CD4+ T cells sorted from blood. Subset: CD45RA-negative fraction.

CDR3 sequence (DNA): TGTGCCAGCAGTTTAGTGGGGGAAAACGTCCTGACTTTC. Its protein product is CASSLVGENVLTF. V is TRBV27 and J is TRBJ2-6, with D perhaps assigned TRBD1 or TRBD2 (5 bases each). This CDR3 region has 13 residues. Trimming took 2 bases from V and 10 from J, leaving 9 bases between them. Germline loops: CDR1 MNHEY, CDR2 SMNVEV (reference sequence).